These 11 T cell receptor beta chains came from one sample sequenced in a study of cytomegalovirus exposure and HLA in healthy donors. With 60 Vbeta and 13 Jbeta primers, the PCR was carried out. The method was immunoSEQ multiplex PCR; TCRdb's version includes in-frame clones alone and lacks a portion of them. Altogether roughly 200,000 clones are present, more than 65% being singletons, with the ten largest covering around 1.7%. The source material was PBMCs. The receptors come from a man aged 50-60 years in good health and CMV-seronegative.

This sequence joins TRBV28 and TRBJ2-7; D call uncertain. The CDR3 length is 12 residues. V was trimmed by 5 bases and J by 0 bases, leaving 5 bases between them. CDR1 is MDHEN, CDR2 SYDVKM, per germline. CDR3 sequence reads: CASSLSSYEQYF. The CDR3 DNA reads TGTGCCAGCAGTCTCAGCTCCTACGAGCAGTACTTC.

The chain uses TRBV18 and TRBJ2-5; a possible D gene is TRBD1 (6 bases). Germline-derived CDR1 and CDR2 are KGHSH and LQKENI. Trimming removed 2 bases at V and 2 bases at J, with 12 bases between. The CDR3 covers 15 residues. Written as DNA, the CDR3 is TGTGCCAGCTCACCATACCGGGACACTCAAGAGACCCAGTACTTC. Its translation is CASSPYRDTQETQYF.

J is TRBJ1-2 and V is TRBV2; 9 positions match TRBD1. The CDR3 is 15 residues long. V shed 6 bases, J shed 4 bases, and the junction held 9 bases outside the gene matches. Germline V gene lookup returns CDR1 SNHLY and CDR2 FYNNEI. CDR3 sequence (DNA): TGTGCCAGCAGGGCCGACAGGGGGGCGGGCTATGGCTACACCTTC. Its protein is CASRADRGAGYGYTF.

The chain combines TRBV7-9 with TRBJ1-1; 9 bases fit TRBD1. The CDR3 is 16 amino acids. The germline V gene encodes CDR1 SEHNR and CDR2 FQNEAQ (reference sequence). Trimming removed 4 bases from V and 5 bases from J; junction bases left unmatched: 11. CDR3 sequence reads: CASSSITGGRGTEAFF. CDR3 nucleotides: TGTGCCAGCAGCTCTATAACAGGGGGCAGGGGGACTGAAGCTTTCTTT.

The chain employs TRBV15 and TRBJ2-3; 9 nucleotides agree with TRBD2. The germline CDR1 and CDR2 sequences are LNHNV and YYDKDF (reference sequence). The length of the CDR3 is 17 residues. V trimming: 2 bases; J trimming: 4 bases; junction bases outside the gene matches: 10. CDR3 in amino acids: CATSRPGTSSNPDTQYF. Written as DNA, the CDR3 is TGTGCCACCAGCAGACCCGGGACTAGCAGCAACCCAGATACGCAGTATTTT.

This clone has a single count. The chain links TRBV9 to TRBJ2-3; D might be TRBD2 (6 bases). CDR3 size: 15 residues. Trimming cost V 4 bases and J 6 bases, with 18 bases left between them. Germline loops: CDR1 SGDLS, CDR2 YYNGEE. The CDR3 sequence is CASSPDRGIGDTQYF. The DNA for the CDR3 is TGTGCCAGCAGCCCCGACCGGGGGATTGGTGATACGCAGTATTTT.

This clone was detected once. The chain joins TRBV6-1 to TRBJ2-2; the match to TRBD2 covers 9 bases. CDR3 size: 15 residues. The V gene's germline CDR1 is MNHNS and CDR2 SASEGT. The V gene end was trimmed by 10 bases and the J gene end by 8 bases; junction bases not matched to a gene: 14. This CDR3 reads CATERAGGPRGELFF. The CDR3 region has the DNA TGTGCCACGGAAAGGGCGGGAGGGCCGAGGGGGGAGCTGTTTTTT.

The chain employs TRBV19 and TRBJ1-2; D possibly corresponds to TRBD1 (5 bases). The V and J ends lost 0 bases and 4 bases respectively, with 12 bases between them. Germline V lookup: CDR1 LNHDA, CDR2 SQIVND (reference sequence). The CDR3 runs 15 residues. CDR3 protein: CASSIDLGGTYGYTF. DNA for the CDR3: TGTGCCAGTAGTATAGATCTCGGGGGGACCTATGGCTACACCTTC. Based on the CDR3 plus reference TRBV19 and TRBJ1-2, the full variable domain is DGGITQSPKYLFRKEGQNVTLSCEQNLNHDAMYWYRQDPGQGLRLIYYSQIVNDFQKGDIAEGYSVSREKKESFPLTVTSAQKNPTAFYLCASSIDLGGTYGYTFGSGTRLTVV.

The chain combines TRBV28 with TRBJ1-5, with TRBD1 as a possible D gene (6 bases). Per germline, CDR1 MDHEN and CDR2 SYDVKM. CDR3 size: 19 residues. V gave up 5 bases and J gave up 0 bases, with 23 bases separating them. For the CDR3, the DNA is TGTGCCAGCAGTCCTAGGCCAGGGGCGAGGGGATATAGCAATCAGCCCCAGCATTTT. Its protein product is CASSPRPGARGYSNQPQHF.

This sequence joins TRBV19 and TRBJ2-3, with 7 bases fitting TRBD2. Germline V CDR1 and CDR2: LNHDA, SQIVND (reference sequence). This CDR3 region has 15 residues. J gave up 1 base and V 2 bases, and 3 bases lay outside the gene matches. In nucleotides, the CDR3 is TGTGCCAGTAGTATAAGCGGGGAGGGCACAGATACGCAGTATTTT. Protein sequence: CASSISGEGTDTQYF.

J is TRBJ1-2 and V is TRBV4-1, with D perhaps matching TRBD1 (6 bases). This CDR3 region has 16 residues. CDR1 and CDR2 from the germline V gene are MGHRA and YSYEKL. V was pared by 1 base and J by 8 bases, with 20 bases between. The CDR3 spells CASSQGDIRSDGGYTF. The CDR3 DNA follows: TGCGCCAGCAGCCAAGGGGACATCCGGTCGGATGGGGGCTACACCTTC.